The sample holds one count of the clone carrying this T cell receptor (beta chain). The data were produced by immunoSEQ multiplex PCR, yet TCRdb's version contains in-frame clones alone and is incomplete. The table lists tens of thousands of clones, approximately 82% of them singletons. This sample was taken from a study of control samples from healthy donors and cancer patients. This CDR3 region has 15 residues. Germline CDR1 LNHDA, CDR2 SQIVND (reference sequence). With V trimmed by 6 bases and J by 4 bases, 7 bases remained unmatched. This clonotype was sampled from a man aged 55 to 70 in good health. Source material: blood. J is TRBJ2-5 and V is TRBV19, with TRBD2 matching 11 bases. This CDR3 is CASSFGLAGGETQYF. The CDR3, as DNA: TGTGCCAGTAGCTTCGGGCTAGCGGGAGGAGAGACCCAGTACTTC.